The 29 T cell receptor beta chains in this list originate from one sample, sequenced in a study of T cell changes during pregnancy in multiple sclerosis. The repertoire was sequenced with immunoSEQ multiplex PCR; TCRdb's copy has only in-frame clones and lacks some. The sample records 50,000 to 70,000 clones, around 93% being singletons. The source was peripheral blood, collected after pregnancy. The receptors were sampled from a female donor with multiple sclerosis, enrolled in a pregnancy study.

The gene calls are TRBV28 and TRBJ1-1, with 10 nucleotides matching TRBD1. The germline CDR1 and CDR2 sequences are MDHEN and SYDVKM. The CDR3 extends over 15 amino acids. Trimming took 5 bases from V and 11 from J; bases not matched to a gene: 14. The CDR3 region is CASSETGQGFTGAFF. The CDR3 DNA reads as TGTGCCAGCAGTGAAACGGGACAGGGGTTTACGGGGGCTTTCTTT.

The J gene is TRBJ1-5, the V gene TRBV28; 8 bases align to TRBD1. After removal of 3 bases from V and 5 bases from J, the junction contained 3 bases not matched to a gene. Per germline, CDR1 MDHEN and CDR2 SYDVKM. This CDR3 has 14 amino acids. CDR3 DNA sequence: TGTGCCAGCAGTTTTGGCAGGGGGCATCAGCCCCAGCATTTT. It encodes CASSFGRGHQPQHF.

The chain combines TRBV6-5 with TRBJ1-4; 9 bases agree with TRBD1. After removal of 6 bases from V and 8 bases from J, the junction contained 10 bases not matched to a gene. The germline gives CDR1 MNHEY, CDR2 SVGAGI. The CDR3 runs 15 residues. The CDR3 protein is CASRTGTGTQEKLFF. The CDR3 DNA follows: TGTGCCAGCAGAACCGGGACAGGGACTCAGGAAAAACTGTTTTTT.

The chain employs TRBV7-6 and TRBJ2-1; 16 bases are a match to TRBD2. The junction had 3 bases not matched to a gene; V was cut back by 4 bases and J by 6 bases. The CDR3 loop spans 16 amino acids. In germline, CDR1 is SGHVS, CDR2 FNYEAQ. CDR3: CASSWGLAGGGNEQFF. The CDR3 coding sequence is TGTGCCAGCAGCTGGGGACTAGCGGGAGGGGGCAATGAGCAGTTCTTC.

The chain links TRBV7-6 to TRBJ2-1; D is perhaps TRBD2 (7 bases). The germline V and J ends were trimmed by 0 bases and 7 bases, with 13 bases remaining between them. CDR3 length equals 15 residues. The germline CDR1 and CDR2 sequences are SGHVS and FNYEAQ. CDR3 DNA: TGTGCCAGCAGCTTAGCGGGGGCTAGCGGTAATGAGCAGTTCTTC. It encodes CASSLAGASGNEQFF.

Concerning this clone: A read error may account for a junction end that differs from germline. The J gene is TRBJ2-7, the V gene TRBV28; 16 bases line up with TRBD2. The germline V gene encodes CDR1 MDHEN and CDR2 SYDVKM. The CDR3 has 13 amino acids. The CDR3 DNA sequence: TGTGCCAGCAGTCCACCGGGACTAGCGGGAGGGTTCTTC. Translated, it gives CASSPPGLAGGFF.

V usage is TRBV7-9 and J usage is TRBJ1-1; D unresolved. The CDR3 is 15 amino acids. Trimming shortened V by 5 bases and J by 4 bases, and 17 bases separated the two germline ends. The germline CDR1 and CDR2 sequences are SEHNR and FQNEAQ (reference sequence). CDR3 nucleotides: TGTGCCAGCAGCCAGGTGCCCTCCCGTGGCACTGAAGCTTTCTTT. Protein sequence: CASSQVPSRGTEAFF.

This sequence joins TRBV28 and TRBJ1-5; D is uncertain. V was pared by 5 bases and J by 0 bases, with 14 bases between. The CDR3 consists of 16 residues. From germline, CDR1 is MDHEN and CDR2 SYDVKM. The CDR3 reads CASSKTPGLSNQPQHF. Here the CDR3 DNA reads TGTGCCAGCAGTAAGACCCCCGGACTTAGCAATCAGCCCCAGCATTTT. Based on the CDR3 plus reference TRBV28 and TRBJ1-5, the full variable domain is DVKVTQSSRYLVKRTGEKVFLECVQDMDHENMFWYRQDPGLGLRLIYFSYDVKMKEKGDIPEGYSVSREKKERFSLILESASTNQTSMYLCASSKTPGLSNQPQHFGDGTRLSIL.

The count of this clone is one. The genes are TRBV11-3 and TRBJ2-5; 8 nucleotides line up with TRBD2. CDR3 length: 14 residues. J lost 1 base, V lost 4 bases, and 2 bases had no gene match. In germline, CDR1 is SGHNT, CDR2 YENEEA. The CDR3 DNA is TGTGCCAGCAGCTATGGGACTAGCCAAGAGACCCAGTACTTC. Amino acids: CASSYGTSQETQYF. The whole variable domain, filled in from reference TRBV11-3 and TRBJ2-5, reads EAGVVQSPRYKIIEKKQPVAFWCNPISGHNTLYWYLQNLGQGPELLIRYENEEAVDDSQLPKDRFSAERLKGVDSTLKIQPAELGDSAVYLCASSYGTSQETQYFGPGTRLLVL.

Only a few counts were recorded for this clone. The chain is built from TRBV28 and TRBJ1-1, with TRBD1 as a possible D gene (6 bases). The CDR3 consists of 11 residues. V was shortened by 5 bases and J by 7 bases, with 8 bases between the two germline ends. Germline V gene sequence: CDR1 MDHEN, CDR2 SYDVKM. The DNA for the CDR3 is TGTGCCAGCAGTCCGACAGGTGAAGCTTTCTTT. Amino acid sequence: CASSPTGEAFF. The full variable domain, in which reference TRBV28 and TRBJ1-1 provide the parts outside the CDR3, is DVKVTQSSRYLVKRTGEKVFLECVQDMDHENMFWYRQDPGLGLRLIYFSYDVKMKEKGDIPEGYSVSREKKERFSLILESASTNQTSMYLCASSPTGEAFFGQGTRLTVV.

This clone was seen only once. The chain couples TRBV7-2 to TRBJ2-1; 8 positions match TRBD1. CDR3 length: 18 amino acids. The V segment lost 1 base and the J segment 2 bases; nucleotides outside the gene matches: 10. Looked up from germline, CDR1 is SGHTA and CDR2 is FQGNSA. CDR3 nucleotide sequence: TGTGCCAGCAGCTTAGAGGGGTCAGGGGGCATCGCCTACAATGAGCAGTTCTTC. Translated, it gives CASSLEGSGGIAYNEQFF.

This chain joins TRBV6-5 and TRBJ2-5, with a possible D match to TRBD1 (6 bases). V dropped 6 bases and J dropped 4 bases, with 15 bases sitting between them. The CDR3 runs 14 residues. Germline assignment: CDR1 MNHEY and CDR2 SVGAGI. The CDR3 is CASRQGPLGETQYF. The CDR3 region has the DNA TGTGCCAGCAGACAGGGACCCCTCGGAGAGACCCAGTACTTC.

The rearrangement links TRBV6-5 to TRBJ2-7, with 9 bases identical to TRBD1. The CDR3 length is 14 residues. J lost 2 bases, V lost 4 bases, and 3 bases had no gene match. CDR1 MNHEY and CDR2 SVGAGI come from the germline V gene. CDR3 amino acids: CASSSGQGTYEQYF. CDR3 DNA sequence: TGTGCCAGCAGTTCTGGACAGGGGACCTACGAGCAGTACTTC.

The chain couples TRBV7-2 to TRBJ1-1; D might be TRBD1 (5 bases). The V end was cut by 7 bases, the J end by 2 bases, with 17 bases between. This CDR3 is 15 amino acids long. Germline V gene lookup returns CDR1 SGHTA and CDR2 FQGNSA. CDR3 sequence: CASIWGFQPNTEAFF. As DNA, the CDR3 is TGTGCCAGCATCTGGGGCTTTCAACCAAACACTGAAGCTTTCTTT.

The chain has TRBV7-9 and TRBJ2-7; D uncertain. Germline V lookup: CDR1 SEHNR, CDR2 FQNEAQ (reference sequence). The CDR3 consists of 12 residues. Trimming took 4 bases from V and 1 from J, leaving 5 bases between them. The CDR3 loop reads CASSSMSYEQYF. DNA for the CDR3: TGTGCCAGCAGCTCAATGTCCTACGAGCAGTACTTC.

The chain carries TRBV6-5 and TRBJ2-7, with D perhaps matching TRBD2 (7 bases). Germline CDR1 MNHEY, CDR2 SVGAGI. The CDR3 is made up of 12 amino acids. The ends were cut back, 5 bases at V and 6 bases at J, with 11 bases in the middle. This CDR3 is CASSRGGGEQYF. CDR3 coding DNA: TGTGCCAGCAGTCGAGGGGGGGGCGAGCAGTACTTC.

This rearrangement joins TRBV11-2 to TRBJ2-1; possible D gene TRBD1, 6 bases. The ends were cut back, 4 bases at V and 8 bases at J, with 15 bases in the middle. This CDR3 contains 14 residues. CDR1 is SGHAT and CDR2 is FQNNGV in the germline V gene. CDR3 coding DNA: TGTGCCAGCAGCTCCTTAACAGGGTTCTATGAGCAGTTCTTC. It is translated as CASSSLTGFYEQFF. Supplemented by reference TRBV11-2 and TRBJ2-1, the full variable domain reads EAGVAQSPRYKIIEKRQSVAFWCNPISGHATLYWYQQILGQGPKLLIQFQNNGVVDDSQLPKDRFSAERLKGVDSTLKIQPAKLEDSAVYLCASSSLTGFYEQFFGPGTRLTVL.

The CDR3 DNA follows: TGTGCCAGCTCACCTCGGACTAGCGGGAGTTCCTACGAGCAGTACTTC. As protein: CASSPRTSGSSYEQYF. This chain uses TRBV18 with TRBJ2-7; 13 positions agree with TRBD2. Germline V gene sequence: CDR1 KGHSH, CDR2 LQKENI. After removal of 3 bases from V and 1 base from J, the junction contained 3 bases not matched to a gene. This CDR3 has 16 residues.

The chain links TRBV6-6 to TRBJ1-5; D not certain. With 7 bases removed from V and 3 bases from J, the gap between germline ends came to 10 bases. The germline gives CDR1 MNHNY, CDR2 SVGAGI (reference sequence). This CDR3 region has 13 residues. The CDR3 nucleotides read TGTGCCAGCAAGCAGGTTAACAATCAGCCCCAGCATTTT. It translates to CASKQVNNQPQHF.

Here the CDR3 DNA reads TGTGCCAGCAGCTCCCCGTGGGAGCCGGGTGAGCAGTACTTC. This codes for CASSSPWEPGEQYF. This rearrangement joins TRBV7-9 to TRBJ2-7; D possibly corresponds to TRBD2 (5 bases). The V gene's germline CDR1 is SEHNR and CDR2 FQNEAQ (reference sequence). This CDR3 has 14 residues. Trimming took 4 bases from V and 7 from J, leaving 17 bases between them. Full variable domain (rest looked up from reference TRBV7-9 and TRBJ2-7): DTGVSQNPRHKITKRGQNVTFRCDPISEHNRLYWYRQTLGQGPEFLTYFQNEAQLEKSRLLSDRFSAERPKGSFSTLEIQRTEQGDSAMYLCASSSPWEPGEQYFGPGTRLTVT.

The CDR3 is CASSDFRTGGTDTQYF. The DNA of the CDR3 is TGTGCCAGCAGCGACTTCAGGACAGGGGGAACAGATACGCAGTATTTT. This chain links TRBV27 with TRBJ2-3; 10 positions agree with TRBD1. Germline CDR1 reads MNHEY; CDR2 reads SMNVEV (reference sequence). V shed 6 bases, J shed 3 bases, and the junction held 9 bases outside the gene matches. The length of the CDR3 is 16 residues.

V usage is TRBV4-3 and J usage is TRBJ1-3; 8 bases are a match to TRBD1. The CDR3 contains 15 residues. The germline V gene has CDR1 LGHNA and CDR2 YSLEER. V dropped 3 bases and J dropped 6; count of bases not matched to a gene: 7. The CDR3 is CASSHMDREANTIYF. The DNA for the CDR3 is TGCGCCAGCAGCCACATGGACAGGGAGGCAAACACCATATATTTT.

The V and J genes are TRBV7-8 and TRBJ1-5; 7 bases map to TRBD1. V was clipped by 0 bases and J by 5 bases; unmatched bases: 1. The CDR3 spans 14 residues. The germline V gene has CDR1 SGHVS and CDR2 FQNEAQ. CDR3 protein: CASSLAGGYQPQHF. CDR3 DNA sequence: TGTGCCAGCAGCTTAGCAGGGGGCTATCAGCCCCAGCATTTT.

The chain couples TRBV27 to TRBJ2-1, with 10 bases aligning to TRBD2. The V and J ends lost 2 bases and 2 bases, in that order; junction bases with no gene match: 12. CDR3 size: 19 residues. Per germline, CDR1 MNHEY and CDR2 SMNVEV (reference sequence). Here the CDR3 DNA reads TGTGCCAGCAGTTTACGTGTGATCCTAGCGGGAGTTCCCTACAATGAGCAGTTCTTC. It translates to CASSLRVILAGVPYNEQFF.

The chain couples TRBV6-6 to TRBJ2-5; D might be TRBD2 (5 bases). The CDR3 consists of 16 residues. Trimming left V 6 bases short and J 4 bases short, with 21 bases between. Germline V CDR1 and CDR2: MNHNY, SVGAGI (reference sequence). This CDR3 is CASSYLVGGGRETQYF. The DNA of the CDR3 is TGTGCCAGCAGCTACCTGGTGGGCGGTGGGAGAGAGACCCAGTACTTC.

The chain uses TRBV7-2 and TRBJ2-7; TRBD1 agrees at 8 bases. The CDR3 totals 14 residues. J lost 2 bases, V lost 5 bases, and 5 bases had no gene match. CDR1 is SGHTA and CDR2 is FQGNSA in the germline V gene. CDR3 in DNA: TGTGCCAGCAGCGCCCGGGACAGGCCCTACGAGCAGTACTTC. Protein product: CASSARDRPYEQYF. Complete variable domain (other parts from reference TRBV7-2 and TRBJ2-7): GAGVSQSPSNKVTEKGKDVELRCDPISGHTALYWYRQSLGQGLEFLIYFQGNSAPDKSGLPSDRFSAERTGGSVSTLTIQRTQQEDSAVYLCASSARDRPYEQYFGPGTRLTVT.

This chain joins TRBV5-1 and TRBJ2-1; 12 bases match TRBD2. Germline assignment: CDR1 SGHRS and CDR2 YFSETQ. Unmatched junction bases numbered 7, after V lost 5 bases and J lost 4 bases. This CDR3 is 16 amino acids long. CDR3 sequence reads: CASSRSGTSGYNEQFF. CDR3 in DNA: TGCGCCAGCAGTCGATCCGGGACTAGCGGGTACAATGAGCAGTTCTTC.

The rearrangement links TRBV25-1 to TRBJ2-1; the match to TRBD2 covers 14 bases. Germline V gene lookup returns CDR1 MGHDK and CDR2 SYGVNS. The V segment lost 2 bases and the J segment 7 bases; nucleotides outside the gene matches: 4. The CDR3 sequence is 16 residues long. The CDR3 reads CASSEGLAGGQNEQFF. The DNA for the CDR3 is TGTGCCAGCAGTGAAGGACTAGCGGGAGGCCAGAATGAGCAGTTCTTC. The full variable domain, rest sourced from reference TRBV25-1 and TRBJ2-1, is EADIYQTPRYLVIGTGKKITLECSQTMGHDKMYWYQQDPGMELHLIHYSYGVNSTEKGDLSSESTVSRIRTEHFPLTLESARPSHTSQYLCASSEGLAGGQNEQFFGPGTRLTVL.

The chain carries TRBV10-3 and TRBJ1-5; TRBD1 matches at 9 bases. Looked up from germline, CDR1 is ENHRY and CDR2 is SYGVKD. Trimming took 11 bases from V and 5 from J; bases not matched to a gene: 7. The CDR3 is 13 residues long. The CDR3 bases are TGTGCCTCGCGGACAGGGGCCGATCAGCCCCAGCATTTT. It specifies CASRTGADQPQHF.